The 31 T cell receptor beta chains given below trace back to one sample, sequenced in a study of tumor-infiltrating lymphocytes in localized non-small cell lung cancer. The repertoire was sequenced with immunoSEQ multiplex PCR; TCRdb's copy has only in-frame clones and lacks some. Among fewer than 8,000 clones listed, approximately 80% were seen once. The sequencing sample was made of lung tumor tissue. These TCRs come from a human donor with non-small cell lung cancer.

This clone appeared a few times. The V gene is TRBV9, the J gene TRBJ1-4; D gene uncertain. The CDR3 length is 15 residues. CDR1 is SGDLS and CDR2 is YYNGEE in the germline V gene. V was clipped by 1 base and J by 3 bases, with 10 bases between them. The CDR3 bases are TGTGCCAGCAGCGTATGGCCCGAGCCTAATGAAAAACTGTTTTTT. The encoded protein is CASSVWPEPNEKLFF.

The chain has TRBV30 and TRBJ1-3; 9 bases match TRBD1. Germline V gene sequence: CDR1 GTSNPN, CDR2 SVGIG (reference sequence). Trimming cost V 5 bases and J 5 bases; bases outside gene matches: 7. The CDR3 has 14 residues. The CDR3 DNA reads TGTGCCTGGGATAAAGGACAGGGGAGAAACACCATATATTTT. Protein product: CAWDKGQGRNTIYF.

The chain carries TRBV4-1 and TRBJ2-2, with D unresolved. Germline CDR1 MGHRA, CDR2 YSYEKL. CDR3 size: 15 residues. V gave up 1 base and J gave up 7 bases, with 13 bases separating them. CDR3 coding DNA: TGCGCCAGCAGCCAAGTATTGACTCAGAGCGGGGAGCTGTTTTTT. This sequence encodes CASSQVLTQSGELFF.

The V call is TRBV6-5, the J call TRBJ2-1, with 13 bases fitting TRBD2. Trimming removed 6 bases from V and 10 bases from J; junction bases left unmatched: 9. Germline values: CDR1 MNHEY, CDR2 SVGAGI. CDR3 size: 15 residues. CDR3 in DNA: TGTGCCAGCAGGAAAGGGACTAGCGGGGTGGAGGAGCAGTTCTTC. It specifies CASRKGTSGVEEQFF.

This rearrangement joins TRBV27 to TRBJ2-7; D is possibly TRBD2 (7 bases). This CDR3 comprises 14 residues. V gave up 3 bases and J gave up 4 bases, with 13 bases separating them. The germline V gene encodes CDR1 MNHEY and CDR2 SMNVEV (reference sequence). For the CDR3, the DNA is TGTGCCAGCAGTTTTGCGGGGGCGAATTACGAGCAGTACTTC. This sequence encodes CASSFAGANYEQYF.

The chain joins TRBV7-9 to TRBJ2-5; D is possibly TRBD1 (5 bases). Germline assignment: CDR1 SEHNR and CDR2 FQNEAQ (reference sequence). This CDR3 spans 14 amino acids. Trimming removed 3 bases at V and 2 bases at J, with 10 bases between. The CDR3, as DNA: TGTGCCAGCAGCTTTGACAGTTCTCAAGAGACCCAGTACTTC. Translating it yields CASSFDSSQETQYF.

The rearrangement uses TRBV5-4 and TRBJ1-4; D is uncertain. In germline, CDR1 is SGHNT, CDR2 YYREEE (reference sequence). This CDR3 region has 14 residues. The ends were cut back, 3 bases at V and 8 bases at J, with 14 bases in the middle. CDR3 nucleotide sequence: TGTGCCAGCAGCTCCTTGGGGTCCGAAGAAAAACTGTTTTTT. Its translation: CASSSLGSEEKLFF. The full variable domain, in which reference TRBV5-4 and TRBJ1-4 provide the parts outside the CDR3, is ETGVTQSPTHLIKTRGQQVTLRCSSQSGHNTVSWYQQALGQGPQFIFQYYREEENGRGNFPPRFSGLQFPNYSSELNVNALELDDSALYLCASSSLGSEEKLFFGSGTQLSVL.

V usage is TRBV5-4 and J usage is TRBJ2-6; a possible D gene is TRBD2 (6 bases). In germline, CDR1 is SGHNT, CDR2 YYREEE (reference sequence). V gave up 2 bases and J gave up 3 bases, with 12 bases separating them. This CDR3 has 16 amino acids. CDR3 protein: CASSLGGAGGANVLTF. As DNA, the CDR3 is TGTGCCAGCAGCTTAGGAGGGGCGGGTGGGGCCAACGTCCTGACTTTC.

The table lists this clone with a few counts. The rearrangement uses TRBV14 and TRBJ2-7; D remains ambiguous. Germline values: CDR1 SGHDN, CDR2 FVKESK. V lost 4 bases to trimming and J lost 6 bases, with 13 bases between them. The CDR3 is made up of 13 amino acids. The chain's CDR3 is CASSPTIMGEQYF. The CDR3 nucleotides read TGTGCCAGCAGCCCCACGATCATGGGCGAGCAGTACTTC.

The chain has TRBV6-5 and TRBJ1-1; TRBD1 agrees at 8 bases. The CDR3 covers 15 residues. With 6 bases clipped from V and 8 bases from J, the junction kept 14 bases outside the gene matches. Germline CDR1 reads MNHEY; CDR2 reads SVGAGI. DNA of the CDR3: TGTGCCAGCAGCACCCCCGGGACAGGCAGCGTGGAAGCTTTCTTT. Translating gives CASSTPGTGSVEAFF.

This clone was seen a few times. The J gene is TRBJ1-4, the V gene TRBV18, with 11 bases lining up with TRBD1. This CDR3 is 15 amino acids long. The V gene's germline CDR1 is KGHSH and CDR2 LQKENI. Losses at the gene ends were 1 base for V and 7 bases for J; bases not matched to a gene: 2. The CDR3 loop is CASSPRTGGFEKLFF. DNA for the CDR3: TGTGCCAGCTCACCACGGACAGGGGGCTTTGAAAAACTGTTTTTT.

This clone showed up just once. The gene calls are TRBV5-4 and TRBJ1-1; no firm D call. Trimming stripped 5 bases from V and 1 base from J, with 15 bases between. The CDR3 has 15 amino acids. Germline CDR1 reads SGHNT; CDR2 reads YYREEE (reference sequence). DNA of the CDR3: TGTGCCAGCAGTCCTCTAAGCCAAGGGAACACTGAAGCTTTCTTT. Translation gives CASSPLSQGNTEAFF.

J is TRBJ1-5 and V is TRBV5-5; D is ambiguous. The germline gives CDR1 SGHKS, CDR2 YYEKEE (reference sequence). This CDR3 has 17 amino acids. Between the trimmed V and J ends, which lost 4 bases and 2 bases, there was a span of 19 bases. The CDR3 reads CASSPGVGQYGNQPQHF. CDR3 nucleotides: TGTGCCAGCAGCCCTGGTGTCGGTCAATATGGCAATCAGCCCCAGCATTTT.

This rearrangement joins TRBV25-1 to TRBJ2-1; 11 bases match TRBD2. The germline gives CDR1 MGHDK, CDR2 SYGVNS. Losses at the gene ends were 6 bases for V and 10 bases for J; bases not matched to a gene: 14. This CDR3 spans 16 amino acids. The CDR3 DNA follows: TGTGCCAGCAGCTCCGGGACTAGCGGATTCTTGGTGGAGCAGTTCTTC. This gives the protein CASSSGTSGFLVEQFF.

This chain connects TRBV6-5 to TRBJ1-5, with 8 bases aligning to TRBD1. The CDR3 spans 14 residues. Per germline, CDR1 MNHEY and CDR2 SVGAGI. J was trimmed by 5 bases and V by 6 bases; bases with no gene match: 6. The CDR3 DNA follows: TGTGCCAGCAGAACAGGACAGGGACATCAGCCCCAGCATTTT. Its translation: CASRTGQGHQPQHF.

This chain uses TRBV5-1 with TRBJ2-3; D is unclear. Per germline, CDR1 SGHRS and CDR2 YFSETQ. CDR3 length equals 12 residues. V was pared by 5 bases and J by 4 bases, with 8 bases between. DNA of the CDR3: TGCGCCAGCAGAGATACAGCAGATACGCAGTATTTT. Protein product: CASRDTADTQYF.

The chain couples TRBV5-4 to TRBJ2-5; possibly TRBD2 for D (5 bases). The DNA end is more similar to TRBJ2-7, so the J call may be wrong. CDR1 is SGHNT, CDR2 YYREEE, per germline (reference sequence). The CDR3 consists of 15 residues. In DNA, the CDR3 is TGTGCCAGCAGCTTGGGAGGGCCCACGTCCTACGAGCAGTACTTC. Its translation is CASSLGGPTSYEQYF.

This sequence joins TRBV5-4 and TRBJ2-7; D uncertain. V was shortened by 1 base and J by 1 base, with 9 bases between the two germline ends. The CDR3 consists of 14 residues. The germline V gene encodes CDR1 SGHNT and CDR2 YYREEE (reference sequence). The CDR3 is CASSLSQRSYEQYF. The CDR3 region has the DNA TGTGCCAGCAGCTTGAGCCAGCGATCCTACGAGCAGTACTTC.

The chain links TRBV28 to TRBJ1-2; no clear D gene. Germline V CDR1 and CDR2: MDHEN, SYDVKM. This CDR3 region has 13 residues. V shed 6 bases and J shed 4 bases, with 12 bases lying between them. The CDR3 region is CASRGRGLYGYTF. The CDR3 DNA is TGTGCCAGCAGGGGGAGAGGTCTCTATGGCTACACCTTC.

The genes are TRBV19 and TRBJ1-2, with D maybe TRBD1 (5 bases). The germline V and J ends were trimmed by 7 bases and 2 bases, with 17 bases remaining between them. This CDR3 has 15 amino acids. Germline V gene data show CDR1 as LNHDA and CDR2 as SQIVND (reference sequence). CDR3 loop: CASKELAGHNYGYTF. The CDR3 region has the DNA TGTGCCAGTAAGGAGTTAGCCGGACACAACTATGGCTACACCTTC.

This chain joins TRBV27 and TRBJ2-7; D is unclear. Germline loops: CDR1 MNHEY, CDR2 SMNVEV (reference sequence). Deletions cut 5 bases from V and 5 bases from J, with 16 bases between. The CDR3 has 14 amino acids. This chain's CDR3 is CASSPLGKGNEQYF. The CDR3 region has the DNA TGTGCCAGCAGTCCCCTGGGGAAAGGGAACGAGCAGTACTTC.

The chain uses TRBV2 and TRBJ2-2; TRBD1 is a possible D gene (6 bases). This CDR3 has 17 residues. Trimming took 3 bases from V and 1 from J, leaving 15 bases between them. CDR1 and CDR2 from the germline V gene are SNHLY and FYNNEI. The CDR3 DNA reads as TGTGCCAGCAGTGAGGGGGCACGGACAATGAACACCGGGGAGCTGTTTTTT. Amino acids: CASSEGARTMNTGELFF.

The genes are TRBV5-6 and TRBJ2-3, with D tentatively TRBD1 (6 bases). Deletions cut 0 bases from V and 3 bases from J, with 11 bases between. The CDR3 is 15 residues long. Germline V gives CDR1 SGHDT, CDR2 YYEEEE. Here the CDR3 reads CASSLAVTGTDTQYF. The DNA of the CDR3 is TGTGCCAGCAGCTTGGCCGTCACAGGGACAGATACGCAGTATTTT.

This clone was seen only a few times. The rearrangement links TRBV6-6 to TRBJ1-1; the D gene is possibly TRBD1 (6 bases). The V and J ends lost 5 bases and 1 base respectively, with 14 bases between them. The germline CDR1 and CDR2 sequences are MNHNY and SVGAGI (reference sequence). This CDR3 region has 15 residues. The CDR3, as DNA: TGTGCCAGCAGTCTGGACAGTCTATCGAACACTGAAGCTTTCTTT. This gives the protein CASSLDSLSNTEAFF.

The chain recombines TRBV15 with TRBJ2-7; 9 bases are a match to TRBD1. Germline values: CDR1 LNHNV, CDR2 YYDKDF (reference sequence). The V segment lost 0 bases and the J segment 6 bases; nucleotides outside the gene matches: 9. The CDR3 spans 16 residues. The CDR3 DNA is TGTGCCACCAGCAGAGATCCCGGGACAGGGTTGCGCGAGCAGTACTTC. As protein: CATSRDPGTGLREQYF.

This clone has more than one count but fewer than ten. The chain combines TRBV5-4 with TRBJ2-3, with D possibly TRBD2 on 6 matching bases. CDR1 is SGHNT, CDR2 YYREEE, per germline (reference sequence). The V gene lost 0 bases and the J gene lost 3 bases, with 11 bases spanning the gap. This CDR3 region has 15 residues. The chain's CDR3 is CASSLGQGGTDTQYF. CDR3 bases: TGTGCCAGCAGCTTGGGCCAGGGAGGAACAGATACGCAGTATTTT. Together with reference TRBV5-4 and TRBJ2-3, the CDR3 gives the full variable domain: ETGVTQSPTHLIKTRGQQVTLRCSSQSGHNTVSWYQQALGQGPQFIFQYYREEENGRGNFPPRFSGLQFPNYSSELNVNALELDDSALYLCASSLGQGGTDTQYFGPGTRLTVL.

The rearrangement uses TRBV4-1 and TRBJ2-1; 11 positions match TRBD1. Trimming removed 4 bases from V and 7 bases from J; junction bases left unmatched: 3. CDR3 size: 14 residues. Germline V gene data show CDR1 as MGHRA and CDR2 as YSYEKL. This chain's CDR3 is CASSLGQGANEQFF. The CDR3 DNA reads as TGCGCCAGCAGCCTCGGACAGGGGGCAAATGAGCAGTTCTTC.

This clone was found a few times. The V and J genes are TRBV28 and TRBJ2-7; unclear D gene. V lost 5 bases and J lost 2, with 10 bases in between. The CDR3 totals 13 residues. CDR1 is MDHEN, CDR2 SYDVKM, per germline. The DNA for the CDR3 is TGTGCCAGCAGTCCCATCACACCCTACGAGCAGTACTTC. Amino acid sequence: CASSPITPYEQYF.

On this clone: Mismatch with germline at one junction end may stem from a read error. The chain employs TRBV7-9 and TRBJ1-1; 12 bases align to TRBD1. Germline values: CDR1 SEHNR, CDR2 FQNEAQ (reference sequence). The CDR3 totals 18 residues. CDR3 sequence (DNA): TGTGCCAGCGGCTTCCGGGACAGGGGGCTATTCGAGAACACTGAAGCTTTCTTT. This sequence encodes CASGFRDRGLFENTEAFF.

The rearrangement links TRBV19 to TRBJ1-4; D perhaps matches TRBD1 (5 bases). CDR1 and CDR2 (germline): LNHDA, SQIVND (reference sequence). This CDR3 is built from 16 residues. V was cut by 4 bases and J by 0 bases, with 12 bases left in between. CDR3 bases: TGTGCCAGTAGTACCCCATACAGGACAACTAATGAAAAACTGTTTTTT. This encodes CASSTPYRTTNEKLFF.

The chain recombines TRBV7-6 with TRBJ2-1, with 10 bases fitting TRBD2. This CDR3 contains 18 residues. Germline CDR1 reads SGHVS; CDR2 reads FNYEAQ. Unmatched junction bases numbered 9, after V lost 1 base and J lost 3 bases. Here the CDR3 reads CASSLGLAGVGDYNEQFF. For the CDR3, the DNA is TGTGCCAGCAGCTTAGGGCTAGCGGGAGTAGGGGACTACAATGAGCAGTTCTTC.